These 25 T cell receptor beta chains were sequenced from one sample in a study of T cells in Graves' hyperthyroidism and ophthalmopathy. TCR beta CDR3 region amplification was performed from RNA transcripts. TCR CDR3 regions were first amplified by RT-PCR with HTBI primers. Each CDR3 protein gets one entry after TCRdb re-called the multiplex PCR reads with MiXCR. Here the sample spans about 610,000 distinct CDR3 sequences, about 15% being singletons. The sequencing sample was made of blood. These receptors originate from a woman in her thirties or forties with Graves' ophthalmopathy.

This clonotype was counted ten times or more. The CDR3 region is CASSLFGVKNIQYF. The CDR3 nucleotides are TGTGCCAGCAGTTTATTCGGAGTCAAAAACATTCAGTACTTC. The rearrangement links TRBV28 to TRBJ2-4; D is undetermined. This CDR3 has 14 residues. Germline CDR1 reads MDHEN; CDR2 reads SYDVKM. V shed 1 base and J shed 3 bases, with 7 bases lying between them. Variable domain in full (rest from reference TRBV28 and TRBJ2-4): DVKVTQSSRYLVKRTGEKVFLECVQDMDHENMFWYRQDPGLGLRLIYFSYDVKMKEKGDIPEGYSVSREKKERFSLILESASTNQTSMYLCASSLFGVKNIQYFGAGTRLSVL.

This clonotype was picked up many times. The chain joins TRBV7-2 to TRBJ1-3, with unresolved D. The CDR3 is 13 amino acids. Germline assignment: CDR1 SGHTA and CDR2 FQGNSA. V dropped 4 bases and J dropped 7 bases, with 11 bases sitting between them. As DNA, the CDR3 is TGTGCCAGCAGCTACTTCGGGAGCAACACCATATATTTT. Protein product: CASSYFGSNTIYF.

This clonotype was found a few times. The chain recombines TRBV6-2 or TRBV6-3 with TRBJ2-7; D possibly matches TRBD1 or TRBD2 (5 bases each). Germline CDR1 and CDR2: MNHEY and SVGEGT. CDR3 size: 15 residues. V was pared by 6 bases and J by 4 bases, with 19 bases between. The DNA of the CDR3 is TGTGCCAGCAGGGAGGACGTGGGGCGCCTTTACGAGCAGTACTTC. Its protein is CASREDVGRLYEQYF.

In this sample, this clonotype turned up many times. J is TRBJ1-2 and V is TRBV27; D possibly corresponds to TRBD1 (5 bases). This CDR3 contains 15 residues. The germline gives CDR1 MNHEY, CDR2 SMNVEV (reference sequence). Trimming left V 5 bases short and J 2 bases short, with 15 bases between. The CDR3 DNA follows: TGTGCCAGCAGTCTCTCCGGGGACGCCAACTATGGCTACACCTTC. It codes for CASSLSGDANYGYTF.

This clonotype was counted ten times or more. The chain employs TRBV18 and TRBJ2-5; TRBD1 might be the D (6 bases). This CDR3 region has 13 residues. V lost 6 bases and J lost 5, with 13 bases in between. Germline V CDR1 and CDR2: KGHSH, LQKENI. This CDR3 reads CASSQTRGETQYF. CDR3 coding DNA: TGTGCCAGCTCCCAAACAAGGGGGGAGACCCAGTACTTC. Combining the CDR3 with reference TRBV18 and TRBJ2-5 gives the whole variable domain NAGVMQNPRHLVRRRGQEARLRCSPMKGHSHVYWYRQLPEEGLKFMVYLQKENIIDESGMPKERFSAEFPKEGPSILRIQQVVRGDSAAYFCASSQTRGETQYFGPGTRLLVL.

This clonotype appeared many times. This rearrangement joins TRBV6-1 to TRBJ2-7, with D hard to call. The CDR3 sequence is 12 residues long. Trimming pared 6 bases from V and 0 bases from J, leaving 6 bases between. The V gene's germline CDR1 is MNHNS and CDR2 SASEGT. This CDR3 reads CASSGISYEQYF. The CDR3, as DNA: TGTGCCAGCAGCGGAATCTCCTACGAGCAGTACTTC.

This clonotype was counted many times. The chain links TRBV20-1 to TRBJ2-7; 13 positions match TRBD2. Losses at the gene ends were 6 bases for V and 2 bases for J; bases not matched to a gene: 1. Per germline, CDR1 DFQATT and CDR2 SNEGSKA (reference sequence). This CDR3 comprises 13 residues. CDR3 nucleotides: TGCAGTGCCGGACTAGCGGGGGCCTACGAGCAGTACTTC. Amino acid sequence: CSAGLAGAYEQYF.

This clonotype was seen many times. The chain couples TRBV30 to TRBJ2-7, with TRBD1 matching 7 bases. With 0 bases clipped from V and 2 bases from J, the junction kept 4 bases outside the gene matches. The CDR3 is made up of 14 amino acids. In germline, CDR1 is GTSNPN, CDR2 SVGIG (reference sequence). The CDR3 is CAWSVPGQPYEQYF. Written as DNA, the CDR3 is TGTGCCTGGAGTGTACCGGGACAGCCCTACGAGCAGTACTTC.

This clonotype was counted ten times or more. The CDR3 nucleotides read TGTGCCAGCAGCGCAGCGGGAGGGTCCTACGAGCAGTACTTC. Translated: CASSAAGGSYEQYF. The chain joins TRBV6-2 or TRBV6-3 to TRBJ2-7; 10 bases are a match to TRBD2. The germline gives CDR1 MNHEY, CDR2 SVGEGT. The ends lost 6 bases at V and 1 base at J; junction bases unmatched: 3. This CDR3 region has 14 residues.

The chain employs TRBV30 and TRBJ2-5; perhaps TRBD2 as D (7 bases). V was pared by 3 bases and J by 4 bases, with 15 bases between. Per the germline V gene, CDR1 is GTSNPN and CDR2 is SVGIG (reference sequence). The CDR3 runs to 14 residues. The CDR3 DNA is TGTGCCTGGAGCCCGGTAGGGGGGGTAGAGACCCAGTACTTC. It specifies CAWSPVGGVETQYF.

Only a few counts were recorded for this clonotype. The chain has TRBV4-1 and TRBJ1-5; no firm D call. The CDR3 sequence is 14 residues long. V gave up 1 base and J gave up 6 bases, with 10 bases separating them. Germline V gene sequence: CDR1 MGHRA, CDR2 YSYEKL. DNA for the CDR3: TGCGCCAGCAGCCAAGTTTACCCGGTTCAGCCCCAGCATTTT. Protein: CASSQVYPVQPQHF.

This clonotype was observed at least ten times. This chain links TRBV5-5 with TRBJ2-5, with D maybe TRBD2 (6 bases). The V gene lost 4 bases and the J gene lost 9 bases, with 13 bases spanning the gap. The CDR3 extends over 12 amino acids. Germline V lookup: CDR1 SGHKS, CDR2 YYEKEE (reference sequence). The CDR3 loop is CASSPPWGAQYF. CDR3 DNA: TGTGCCAGCAGCCCTCCATGGGGGGCCCAGTACTTC.

This clonotype turned up a few times. The chain links TRBV11-2 to TRBJ2-7; possible D gene TRBD2, 5 bases. Per germline, CDR1 SGHAT and CDR2 FQNNGV. The CDR3 is made up of 15 amino acids. Trimming took 5 bases from V and 0 from J, leaving 14 bases between them. The CDR3 DNA reads TGTGCCAGCAGCCCCGAGGGCACAGTCTCCTACGAGCAGTACTTC. Protein sequence: CASSPEGTVSYEQYF.

This clonotype has only a few counts. This rearrangement joins TRBV6-2 or TRBV6-3 to TRBJ2-4; 8 bases match TRBD2. The CDR3 is made up of 16 amino acids. J was trimmed by 8 bases and V by 5 bases; bases with no gene match: 14. Germline CDR1 and CDR2: MNHEY and SVGEGT. CDR3 sequence reads: CASSAGRGGTKHIQYF. CDR3 bases: TGTGCCAGCAGTGCCGGACGGGGGGGCACAAAACACATTCAGTACTTC.

In its sample, this clonotype was seen a few times. J is TRBJ2-5 and V is TRBV7-8; 7 nucleotides match TRBD1. Trimming took 6 bases from V and 7 from J; bases not matched to a gene: 8. The CDR3 is 13 amino acids. Looked up from germline, CDR1 is SGHVS and CDR2 is FQNEAQ. As DNA, the CDR3 is TGTGCCAGCAGACAAAAGGGGGCAGGGACCCAGTACTTC. As protein: CASRQKGAGTQYF.

This clonotype was counted only a few times. The genes are TRBV5-4 and TRBJ2-7; 10 positions match TRBD1. V was pared by 3 bases and J by 3 bases, with 9 bases of the junction left unmatched. The CDR3 runs to 16 residues. CDR1 SGHNT and CDR2 YYREEE come from the germline V gene (reference sequence). The CDR3 here is CASSSSLGQGSYEQYF. CDR3 DNA: TGTGCCAGCAGCTCGTCTCTGGGACAGGGGAGCTACGAGCAGTACTTC.

This clonotype was counted ten times or more. The chain employs TRBV28 and TRBJ2-3, with D perhaps matching TRBD2 (5 bases). Trimming took 5 bases from V and 6 from J, leaving 12 bases between them. This CDR3 is built from 13 residues. Per the germline V gene, CDR1 is MDHEN and CDR2 is SYDVKM. CDR3 residues: CASSPPAGDTQYF. The CDR3 DNA reads TGTGCCAGCAGTCCCCCGGCGGGCGATACGCAGTATTTT.

This chain joins TRBV18 and TRBJ2-3; weak D call: TRBD2 (6 bases). In germline, CDR1 is KGHSH, CDR2 LQKENI. This CDR3 is built from 14 residues. Trimming removed 4 bases at V and 4 bases at J, with 12 bases between. In DNA, the CDR3 is TGTGCCAGCTCACTGGGACTCCGCGCAGATACGCAGTATTTT. Residues: CASSLGLRADTQYF.

There are many counts of this clonotype. This chain links TRBV2 with TRBJ2-7; TRBD2 agrees at 7 bases. The CDR3 is 13 amino acids. The trim removed 6 bases at V and 0 bases at J, leaving 2 bases unmatched. Germline CDR1 reads SNHLY; CDR2 reads FYNNEI. DNA of the CDR3: TGTGCCAGCAGACGGGAGGTCTCCTACGAGCAGTACTTC. Its protein product is CASRREVSYEQYF.

Ten or more counts support this clonotype. V gene TRBV6-1 combines with J gene TRBJ1-5; D gene unclear. With 1 base removed from V and 7 bases from J, the gap between germline ends came to 14 bases. This CDR3 has 15 residues. Looked up from germline, CDR1 is MNHNS and CDR2 is SASEGT. The CDR3 DNA reads TGTGCCAGCAGTGAAGGAGGCAGCCGAGGGCAGCCCCAGCATTTT. Translation: CASSEGGSRGQPQHF.

This clonotype was counted between two and nine times. The chain recombines TRBV30 with TRBJ1-1, with TRBD1 matching over 10 bases. The V segment lost 1 base and the J segment 5 bases; nucleotides outside the gene matches: 13. The germline V gene encodes CDR1 GTSNPN and CDR2 SVGIG (reference sequence). The CDR3 runs 17 residues. CDR3 nucleotide sequence: TGTGCCTGGAGTGAGAAACCGGAGGACAGGGGGTATACTGAAGCTTTCTTT. Its translation is CAWSEKPEDRGYTEAFF. The full variable domain, its missing parts supplied by reference TRBV30 and TRBJ1-1, is SQTIHQWPATLVQPVGSPLSLECTVEGTSNPNLYWYRQAAGRGLQLLFYSVGIGQISSEVPQNLSASRPQDRQFILSSKKLLLSDSGFYLCAWSEKPEDRGYTEAFFGQGTRLTVV.

This clonotype was detected a few times. This sequence joins TRBV11-1 and TRBJ1-1, with D perhaps TRBD1 (6 bases). Deletions cut 0 bases from V and 11 bases from J, with 22 bases between. CDR1 SGHAT and CDR2 FQDESV come from the germline V gene (reference sequence). This CDR3 is 16 amino acids long. The CDR3 coding sequence is TGTGCCAGCAGCTTAGCAAAAACGATTGGGGGGGCGGAGGCTTTCTTT. Encoded protein: CASSLAKTIGGAEAFF.

This clonotype was detected ten times or more. This chain joins TRBV12-3 or TRBV12-4 and TRBJ2-3; unclear D gene. The CDR3 runs to 12 residues. The V end lost 5 bases, the J end lost 0 bases, and 3 bases lay between the germline ends. The CDR3 spells CASSLSTDTQYF. In DNA form, the CDR3 reads TGTGCCAGCAGTCTCAGCACAGATACGCAGTATTTT.

The sample holds many counts of this clonotype. This rearrangement joins TRBV11-3 to TRBJ1-3; D gene ambiguous. V dropped 8 bases and J dropped 0 bases, with 8 bases sitting between them. There are 13 residues in the CDR3. Germline V gene data show CDR1 as SGHNT and CDR2 as YENEEA. CDR3: CASSTPSGNTIYF. Written as DNA, the CDR3 is TGTGCCAGCTCCACCCCCTCTGGAAACACCATATATTTT.

The rearrangement links TRBV5-5 to TRBJ2-2; 9 bases fit TRBD2. CDR3 size: 15 residues. Germline assignment: CDR1 SGHKS and CDR2 YYEKEE (reference sequence). The ends lost 4 bases at V and 7 bases at J; junction bases unmatched: 8. The CDR3 here is CASSRSLTSGGELFF. In DNA form, the CDR3 reads TGTGCCAGCAGCCGGAGCCTGACTAGCGGCGGGGAGCTGTTTTTT.